This is a list of T cell receptor beta chains from one sample in a study of T cell responses to AZD1222 COVID-19 vaccine. Here immunoSEQ multiplex PCR was the method, and the copy in TCRdb shows in-frame clones only, minus some. This table holds some 150,000 clones, about 82% found once. Here the sequenced sample was peripheral blood, taken 28 days after the second AZD1222 dose. Receptors originate from an adult who received the AZD1222 COVID-19 vaccine. The CDR3 runs from the conserved cysteine through the conserved F or W. Each record gives: V gene, J gene, clone size, D gene, CDR3 protein, CDR3 DNA. D genes are given only for firm matches. Some rows have no size entry. The others give once, few or many, or a class for an expanded clone.

v_call: TRBV28
j_call: TRBJ2-7
clone_size: once
d_call: NA
cdr3_aa: CASNPGGDEQYF
cdr3_nt: TGTGCCAGCAATCCAGGGGGGGACGAGCAGTACTTC

v_call: TRBV6-5
j_call: TRBJ1-1
clone_size: NA
d_call: NA
cdr3_aa: CASSFTGTDTEAFF
cdr3_nt: TGTGCCAGCAGTTTCACCGGGACGGACACTGAAGCTTTCTTT

v_call: TRBV6-2/TRBV6-3
j_call: TRBJ2-5
clone_size: NA
d_call: NA
cdr3_aa: CASSYSSGVYQETQYF
cdr3_nt: TGTGCCAGCAGTTACAGTAGCGGAGTGTACCAAGAGACCCAGTACTTC

v_call: TRBV5-1
j_call: TRBJ1-2
clone_size: few
d_call: NA
cdr3_aa: CASSPTSRDGRISVGGYTF
cdr3_nt: TGCGCCAGCAGCCCAACGTCTCGGGACGGACGTATTTCGGTTGGTGGCTACACCTTC

v_call: TRBV29-1
j_call: TRBJ2-5
clone_size: once
d_call: TRBD1
cdr3_aa: CSVGQGSLETQYF
cdr3_nt: TGCAGCGTTGGACAGGGGAGCCTAGAGACCCAGTACTTC

v_call: TRBV2
j_call: TRBJ2-3
clone_size: NA
d_call: NA
cdr3_aa: CASSEGGTPTDTQYF
cdr3_nt: TGTGCCAGCAGTGAAGGGGGGACCCCCACAGATACGCAGTATTTT

v_call: TRBV5-8
j_call: TRBJ1-6
clone_size: NA
d_call: TRBD1
cdr3_aa: CASSPGDRELVSYNSPLHF
cdr3_nt: TGTGCCAGCAGTCCCGGGGACAGGGAGCTTGTCTCCTATAATTCACCCCTCCACTTT

v_call: TRBV11-2
j_call: TRBJ2-2
clone_size: NA
d_call: NA
cdr3_aa: CASRPFTGKNTGELFF
cdr3_nt: TGTGCCAGCAGGCCGTTTACGGGAAAGAACACCGGGGAGCTGTTTTTT

v_call: TRBV2
j_call: TRBJ1-1
clone_size: NA
d_call: NA
cdr3_aa: CASSASTGTEAFF
cdr3_nt: TGTGCCAGCAGTGCGTCGACAGGAACCGAAGCTTTCTTT

v_call: TRBV28
j_call: TRBJ2-6
clone_size: NA
d_call: NA
cdr3_aa: CASVQGTGANVLTF
cdr3_nt: TGTGCCAGTGTACAGGGTACCGGGGCCAACGTCCTGACTTTC

v_call: TRBV6-4
j_call: TRBJ1-2
clone_size: NA
d_call: TRBD1
cdr3_aa: CASRPGQGLGAGGYTF
cdr3_nt: TGTGCCAGCAGACCGGGACAGGGGCTTGGAGCGGGTGGCTACACCTTC

v_call: TRBV7-9
j_call: TRBJ1-1
clone_size: NA
d_call: NA
cdr3_aa: CASSPDSLNTEAFF
cdr3_nt: TGTGCCAGCAGCCCAGACAGTCTGAACACTGAAGCTTTCTTT

v_call: TRBV27
j_call: TRBJ2-1
clone_size: NA
d_call: NA
cdr3_aa: CASSLRDPSRGEQFF
cdr3_nt: TGTGCCAGCAGTTTACGGGACCCCTCTCGGGGAGAGCAGTTCTTC

v_call: TRBV7-8
j_call: TRBJ1-2
clone_size: few
d_call: NA
cdr3_aa: CASSLAGPVYTF
cdr3_nt: TGTGCCAGCAGCTTAGCGGGACCAGTTTACACCTTC

v_call: TRBV18
j_call: TRBJ2-3
clone_size: once
d_call: TRBD2
cdr3_aa: CASPAPSGSTDTQYF
cdr3_nt: TGTGCCAGCCCCGCCCCTAGCGGGAGTACAGATACGCAGTATTTT

v_call: TRBV5-1
j_call: TRBJ1-4
clone_size: NA
d_call: NA
cdr3_aa: CASSPGQRNEKLFF
cdr3_nt: TGCGCCAGCAGCCCCGGACAGCGCAATGAAAAACTGTTTTTT

v_call: TRBV5-1
j_call: TRBJ2-2
clone_size: few
d_call: NA
cdr3_aa: CASSLRDITTGELFF
cdr3_nt: TGCGCCAGCAGCTTGAGGGACATTACCACCGGGGAGCTGTTTTTT

v_call: TRBV12-5
j_call: TRBJ2-1
clone_size: NA
d_call: NA
cdr3_aa: CASGEWNEQFF
cdr3_nt: TGTGCTAGTGGTGAGTGGAATGAGCAGTTCTTC

v_call: TRBV9
j_call: TRBJ2-2
clone_size: NA
d_call: NA
cdr3_aa: CASSGYRAGELFF
cdr3_nt: TGTGCCAGCAGCGGGTACAGGGCCGGGGAGCTGTTTTTT

v_call: TRBV3-1/TRBV3-2
j_call: TRBJ1-2
clone_size: NA
d_call: NA
cdr3_aa: CASSQVLSGGYTF
cdr3_nt: TGTGCCAGCAGCCAAGTCCTTTCGGGTGGCTACACCTTC

v_call: TRBV30
j_call: TRBJ1-2
clone_size: NA
d_call: NA
cdr3_aa: CAGSGVSSNYGYTF
cdr3_nt: TGTGCCGGATCAGGGGTCTCTTCTAACTATGGCTACACCTTC

v_call: TRBV2
j_call: TRBJ1-5
clone_size: NA
d_call: NA
cdr3_aa: CASSVLEQRNQPQHF
cdr3_nt: TGTGCCAGCAGTGTATTAGAACAGCGTAATCAGCCCCAGCATTTT